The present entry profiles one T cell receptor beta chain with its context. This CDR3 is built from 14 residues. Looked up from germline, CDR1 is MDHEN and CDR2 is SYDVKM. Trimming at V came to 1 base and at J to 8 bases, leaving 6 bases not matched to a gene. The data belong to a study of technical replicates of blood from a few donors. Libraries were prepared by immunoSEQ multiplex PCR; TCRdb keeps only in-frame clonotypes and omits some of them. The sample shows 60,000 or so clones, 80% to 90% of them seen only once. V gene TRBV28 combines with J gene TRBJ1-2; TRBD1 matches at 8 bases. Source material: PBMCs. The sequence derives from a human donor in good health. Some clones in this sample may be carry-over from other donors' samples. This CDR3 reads CASSLSQTGGGYTF. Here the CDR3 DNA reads TGTGCCAGCAGTTTATCGCAAACAGGGGGAGGCTACACCTTC.